This is a list of T cell receptor beta chains from one sample in a study of blood T cell repertoires in COVID-19. Clones were read by immunoSEQ multiplex PCR, and TCRdb kept only the in-frame ones, dropping some. Counted here are some 240,000 clones, roughly nine tenths occurring once; the ten biggest clones make up 0.82%. Sequencing was performed on peripheral blood. The receptors come from a man between 60 and 70 years old with COVID-19, enrolled during active disease. Each CDR3 is given with its conserved first and last residue. D genes are given only for firm matches. The listing skips clone size in some rows; elsewhere it reads once, few, many or a size class.

j_call clone_size v_call d_call cdr3_aa cdr3_nt
TRBJ1-5 once TRBV7-8 TRBD1 CASSSGAGTGGKPQHF TGTGCCAGCAGCTCTGGGGCCGGGACAGGGGGTAAGCCCCAGCATTTT
TRBJ1-6 . TRBV11-2 . CASSLDPGVGSPLHF TGTGCCAGCAGCTTAGATCCGGGGGTTGGTTCACCCCTCCACTTT
TRBJ1-3 . TRBV19 . CASSSSSGNTIYF TGTGCCAGTAGTTCTTCGTCTGGAAACACCATATATTTT
TRBJ1-5 . TRBV3-1/TRBV3-2 . CASSQRQGPAGNQPQHF TGTGCCAGCAGCCAGCGGCAGGGTCCGGCAGGCAATCAGCCCCAGCATTTT
TRBJ2-1 once TRBV27 . CASSFPQGLGNEQFF TGTGCCAGCAGTTTTCCCCAGGGGTTGGGGAATGAGCAGTTCTTC
TRBJ1-2 . TRBV7-9 TRBD1 CASRGQGGLTGGYTF TGTGCCAGCAGGGGACAGGGGGGCCTAACGGGTGGCTACACCTTC
TRBJ1-5 . TRBV7-8 . CASSSQGLGQPQHF TGTGCCAGCAGCTCCCAGGGGTTGGGCCAGCCCCAGCATTTT
TRBJ1-5 . TRBV21-1 . CASSRDRFNQPQHF TGTGCCAGCAGTAGGGACAGGTTTAATCAGCCCCAGCATTTT
TRBJ1-5 . TRBV19 TRBD1 CASKAGQGPNQPQHF TGTGCCAGCAAAGCTGGACAGGGACCCAATCAGCCCCAGCATTTT
TRBJ1-1 few TRBV18 TRBD1 CASSPYRGAPQDKNTEAFF TGTGCCAGCTCACCATACAGGGGCGCACCCCAAGACAAGAACACTGAAGCTTTCTTT
TRBJ2-7 . TRBV10-2 TRBD2 CASSHGGRGVYEQYF TGCGCCAGCTCCCACGGGGGGCGGGGGGTCTACGAGCAGTACTTC
TRBJ1-2 . TRBV2 . CASRGDQRSYGYTF TGTGCCAGCAGGGGTGACCAGCGTAGCTATGGCTACACCTTC
TRBJ1-1 . TRBV5-1 . CASSAGGRGTEAFF TGCGCCAGCAGCGCGGGAGGGAGGGGGACTGAAGCTTTCTTT
TRBJ1-3 few TRBV7-3 . CASSLGAGNTIYF TGTGCCAGCAGCTTAGGGGCCGGAAACACCATATATTTT
TRBJ2-2 . TRBV9 . CASSVGGGTGELFF TGTGCCAGCAGCGTAGGGGGCGGTACCGGGGAGCTGTTTTTT
TRBJ1-2 . TRBV2 TRBD1 CASTTGSNYGYTF TGTGCCAGCACGACAGGGTCTAACTATGGCTACACCTTC
TRBJ1-2 . TRBV5-8 . CASSLGGSDYGYTF TGTGCCAGCAGCTTGGGGGGTAGCGACTATGGCTACACCTTC
TRBJ2-7 . TRBV7-9 . CASSTGYYEQYF TGTGCCAGCAGCACTGGTTACTACGAGCAGTACTTC
TRBJ2-3 . TRBV5-1 TRBD2 CASSLGSGADTQYF TGCGCCAGCAGCTTGGGTAGCGGGGCAGATACGCAGTATTTT
TRBJ2-2 . TRBV10-3 . CAISATTNTGELFF TGTGCCATCAGTGCGACAACCAACACCGGGGAGCTGTTTTTT
TRBJ2-7 . TRBV5-6 . CASSFVGRGYEQYF TGTGCCAGCAGCTTTGTAGGGAGAGGCTACGAGCAGTACTTC
TRBJ2-1 . TRBV10-3 . CAISERGTDREQFF TGTGCCATCAGTGAGCGGGGGACTGATCGTGAGCAGTTCTTC
TRBJ2-5 . TRBV19 . CASSRVYQETQYF TGTGCCAGTAGTAGAGTGTACCAAGAGACCCAGTACTTC
TRBJ2-7 few TRBV11-2 . CASSFRMGRAYEQYF TGTGCCAGCAGCTTCAGGATGGGCAGAGCCTACGAGCAGTACTTC
TRBJ1-6 once TRBV11-2 . CASSSPGGARVYNSPLHF TGTGCCAGCAGCTCCCCCGGCGGGGCGCGGGTCTATAATTCACCCCTCCACTTT
TRBJ1-1 . TRBV10-3 TRBD1 CAIRSGQGGYTEAFF TGTGCCATCAGATCGGGACAGGGGGGATACACTGAAGCTTTCTTT
TRBJ2-7 . TRBV27 TRBD1 CASSPGTVEQYF TGTGCCAGCAGTCCAGGGACAGTCGAGCAGTACTTC
TRBJ1-3 . TRBV20-1 . CSASFRDSGNTIYF TGCAGTGCTAGTTTCCGAGACTCTGGAAACACCATATATTTT
TRBJ2-4 once TRBV6-2/TRBV6-3 TRBD2 CASSQGLAGGF TGTGCCAGCAGTCAGGGACTAGCGGGGGGCTTC
TRBJ1-5 . TRBV28 . CASTEGRVPDNQPQHF TGTGCCAGCACTGAGGGGAGGGTACCGGACAATCAGCCCCAGCATTTT
TRBJ2-7 . TRBV10-1 . CASSEPLGSSYEQYF TGCGCCAGCAGTGAACCCCTTGGCAGCTCCTACGAGCAGTACTTC
TRBJ2-7 . TRBV10-3 TRBD1 CAISYGQGESYEQYF TGTGCCATCAGTTACGGACAGGGGGAGAGCTACGAGCAGTACTTC
TRBJ2-7 . TRBV28 TRBD1 CASSRTGQGANEQYF TGTGCCAGCAGTCGGACTGGACAGGGGGCCAACGAGCAGTACTTC
TRBJ1-6 once TRBV11-2 . CASRSPGRRNNSPLHF TGTGCCAGCAGATCGCCGGGAAGACGGAATAATTCACCCCTCCACTTT
TRBJ1-3 . TRBV30 . CAWIPGSGNTIYF TGTGCCTGGATCCCGGGATCTGGAAACACCATATATTTT
TRBJ1-2 . TRBV3-1/TRBV3-2 . CASSQLSSNYGYTF TGTGCCAGCAGCCAACTCAGTAGCAACTATGGCTACACCTTC
TRBJ2-6 . TRBV19 . CASSMGVLTGSGANVLTF TGTGCCAGTAGTATGGGGGTCCTTACAGGGTCTGGGGCCAACGTCCTGACTTTC
TRBJ1-6 . TRBV5-1 . CASSPNVRDRGNSPLHF TGCGCCAGCAGCCCTAACGTCCGGGATCGCGGCAACTCACCCCTCCACTTT
TRBJ1-4 . TRBV29-1 . CSARTPSNEKLFF TGCAGCGCCCGGACACCTTCTAATGAAAAACTGTTTTTT
TRBJ1-1 . TRBV25-1 TRBD1 CASSGRGPMNTEAFF TGTGCCAGCAGTGGCAGGGGGCCCATGAACACTGAAGCTTTCTTT
TRBJ1-1 . TRBV2 . CASREGTEAFF TGTGCCAGCAGGGAGGGCACTGAAGCTTTCTTT
TRBJ2-1 . TRBV5-1 . CASSWQGNNEQFF TGCGCCAGCAGCTGGCAGGGAAACAATGAGCAGTTCTTC
TRBJ2-7 . TRBV11-2 . CASSLGRWPYEQYF TGTGCCAGCAGCCTGGGGAGGTGGCCCTACGAGCAGTACTTC
TRBJ2-3 . TRBV4-1 TRBD2 CASSQDGAGGSGDTQYF TGCGCCAGCAGCCAAGACGGGGCCGGCGGGAGCGGGGATACGCAGTATTTT
TRBJ2-6 once TRBV19 TRBD1 CASSNLRDRVSGANVLTF TGTGCCAGTAGTAACCTCCGGGACAGGGTTTCTGGGGCCAACGTCCTGACTTTC
TRBJ1-5 . TRBV30 . CAWSDRGGHHQPQHF TGTGCCTGGAGTGATCGCGGGGGGCATCATCAGCCCCAGCATTTT
TRBJ2-7 . TRBV5-6 TRBD1 CASSFWGTGTYEQYF TGTGCCAGCAGCTTTTGGGGGACAGGAACCTACGAGCAGTACTTC
TRBJ2-1 few TRBV28 . CASSKTGKSDNEQFF TGTGCCAGCAGCAAAACAGGGAAGTCTGACAATGAGCAGTTCTTC
TRBJ1-2 . TRBV6-5 . CASSKLGLYGYTF TGTGCCAGCAGTAAGCTGGGCCTCTATGGCTACACCTTC
TRBJ2-7 . TRBV7-9 . CASSSDEPGLYEQYF TGTGCCAGCAGCTCAGACGAACCGGGTCTCTACGAGCAGTACTTC
TRBJ2-7 . TRBV2 TRBD1 CAGQGGQHYEQYF TGTGCCGGACAAGGGGGACAGCACTACGAGCAGTACTTC
TRBJ1-2 . TRBV7-9 TRBD1 CASSPPGQGAVGYTF TGTGCCAGCAGCCCGCCGGGACAGGGGGCGGTTGGCTACACCTTC